This T cell receptor (beta chain) was recovered during a study of T cell clonotyping in hematopoietic cell transplantation. Overall study results and limits: Higher Inverse Simpson Index values in graft donor and pretransplant recipient predicted broader posttransplant TCR diversity. Recipient TCR diversity dropped after transplant; expanded clonotypes rose from day 30 to 180.

As to this clone: Its antigen is undetermined.

Germline CDR1 reads MNHEY; CDR2 reads SVGAGI. The CDR3 loop spans 14 amino acids. The ends were cut back, 6 bases at V and 0 bases at J, with 8 bases in the middle. Assay used: immunoSEQ multiplex PCR; TCRdb lists only in-frame clones, some missing. The table shows 15,000 to 20,000 clones, with 80% to 90% occurring only once. The V and J genes are TRBV6-5 and TRBJ1-4; D not resolved. The receptor was isolated from a woman in her thirties or forties in good health. Some clones in this sample may be carry-over from other donors' samples. The specimen sequenced was peripheral blood mononuclear cells. The CDR3 region is CASSLQSTNEKLFF. DNA for the CDR3: TGTGCCAGCAGCCTACAGTCAACTAATGAAAAACTGTTTTTT.